These T cell receptor beta chains were read from a single sample in a study of blood T cell repertoires in COVID-19. Using immunoSEQ multiplex PCR, the repertoire was profiled, and TCRdb retains in-frame clones only, with some absent. The sample consists of approximately 200,000 clones, approximately 86% of them appearing once. What was sequenced was peripheral blood. The receptors originated from a woman aged 30 to 39 with active or convalescent COVID-19. Each CDR3 is given with its conserved first and last residue. A D gene is named only where the DNA matches it firmly. Expanded clones get a size class; other rows say once, few or many, or leave the size out.

j_call clone_size d_call v_call cdr3_nt cdr3_aa
TRBJ2-5 - TRBD2 TRBV7-6 TGTGCCAGCAGCCCCTCCCCAGCGGGGCAAGAGACCCAGTACTTC CASSPSPAGQETQYF
TRBJ1-1 - TRBD1 TRBV19 TGTGCCAGTAGTGTAGGACAGGGGAACACTGAAGCTTTCTTT CASSVGQGNTEAFF
TRBJ1-5 - - TRBV4-2 TGTGCCAGCAGCCAAGACGCAGCGTTTAGCAATCAGCCCCAGCATTTT CASSQDAAFSNQPQHF
TRBJ1-1 - TRBD1 TRBV7-8 TGTGCCAGCAGCTTAACAGGGGACACTGAAGCTTTCTTT CASSLTGDTEAFF
TRBJ2-2 - - TRBV5-1 TGCGCCAGCAGCTTGGCGGACATATATATTACCAACACCGGGGAGCTGTTTTTT CASSLADIYITNTGELFF
TRBJ1-2 - - TRBV11-2 TGTGCCAGCAGCGGAAACCCCGGGGGTGCTGGCTACACCTTC CASSGNPGGAGYTF
TRBJ2-7 - - TRBV19 TGTGCCAGTAGTAGGGGACTTACCCGCTCCTACGAGCAGTACTTC CASSRGLTRSYEQYF
TRBJ2-2 - - TRBV12-3/TRBV12-4 TGTGCCAGTTTTCTTTCTGGGGAGCTGTTTTTT CASFLSGELFF
TRBJ1-1 once - TRBV5-6 TGTGCCAGCAGCTTTGCGGGGAACACTGAAGCTTTCTTT CASSFAGNTEAFF
TRBJ2-7 - - TRBV11-2 TGTGCCAGCAGCTTAGCCCAGGACAGATACTACGAGCAGTACTTC CASSLAQDRYYEQYF
TRBJ2-1 - - TRBV5-1 TGCGCCAGCAGCTTACCAGGTGCCTCCTACAATGAGCAGTTCTTC CASSLPGASYNEQFF
TRBJ2-5 - TRBD2 TRBV6-6 TGTGCCAGCAGTTACGGGGGGGGGAGAGAGACCCAGTACTTC CASSYGGGRETQYF
TRBJ2-3 - - TRBV11-3 TGTGCCAGCAGCTTAGTTGCGGGTACGCAGTATTTT CASSLVAGTQYF
TRBJ1-6 few TRBD1 TRBV5-8 TGTGCCAGCAGCTTGGCCGGGACAGGGTATTCACCCCTCCACTTT CASSLAGTGYSPLHF
TRBJ1-1 - - TRBV19 TGTGCCAGTAGTGAAAGTTGGGGAGGCACTGAAGCTTTCTTT CASSESWGGTEAFF
TRBJ2-1 - TRBD1 TRBV11-2 TGTGCCAGCAGGCACGACAGGGGGCGCATCAATGAGCAGTTCTTC CASRHDRGRINEQFF
TRBJ2-3 - TRBD1 TRBV18 TGTGCCAGCTCACCATCCGGGACAGCGACAGATACGCAGTATTTT CASSPSGTATDTQYF
TRBJ2-7 - TRBD2 TRBV18 TGTGCCAGCTCACCACCTTTTCAGCGGGGTTCCTACGAGCAGTACTTC CASSPPFQRGSYEQYF
TRBJ2-3 - - TRBV3-1/TRBV3-2 TGTGCCAGCAGCCAAGACACAGGGAGAGATACGCAGTATTTT CASSQDTGRDTQYF
TRBJ2-3 - - TRBV5-6 TGTGCCAGCAGCTTGTCGAGAACAGATACGCAGTATTTT CASSLSRTDTQYF
TRBJ2-2 few - TRBV7-2 TGTGCCAGCAGCTTATTCAGGGGTGGCACCGGGGAGCTGTTTTTT CASSLFRGGTGELFF
TRBJ2-5 - TRBD2 TRBV7-9 TGTGCCAGCAGCTTCTCAGCGGGAGGAGAGACCCAGTACTTC CASSFSAGGETQYF
TRBJ2-1 - - TRBV24-1 TGTGCCACCAGTGATCCCGGACATAATTACCTCAATGAGCAGTTCTTC CATSDPGHNYLNEQFF
TRBJ2-7 - - TRBV27 TGTGCCAGCAGTTGGCCAGGTTCCTACGAGCAGTACTTC CASSWPGSYEQYF
TRBJ2-2 - TRBD2 TRBV11-2 TGTGCCAGCAGCTTATCAGCGGGAGCGAACACCGGGGAGCTGTTTTTT CASSLSAGANTGELFF
TRBJ1-1 once TRBD1 TRBV2 TGTGCCAGCAGACAGGGGCTATTGGCTGAAGCTTTCTTT CASRQGLLAEAFF
TRBJ2-7 - TRBD2 TRBV5-1 TGCGCCAGCAGCGGCCCTAGCGGGAACGAGCAGTACTTC CASSGPSGNEQYF
TRBJ1-5 once - TRBV28 TGTGCCAACCAAGCCCGCAATCAGCCCCAGCATTTT CANQARNQPQHF
TRBJ2-2 - TRBD2 TRBV7-6 TGTGCCAGCAGCTTCCGACTAGCGGGGGGCCCCGGGGAGCTGTTTTTT CASSFRLAGGPGELFF
TRBJ2-1 - - TRBV11-2 TGTGCCAGCAGCTTAGTTCCCCGGACAACCTACAATGAGCAGTTCTTC CASSLVPRTTYNEQFF
TRBJ2-1 - - TRBV18 TGTGCCAGCTCACCACTTTTAGAGCTATACAATGAGCAGTTCTTC CASSPLLELYNEQFF
TRBJ2-1 - - TRBV11-3 TGTGCCAGCAGTGAAGCAGGTCCAGCCTACAATGAGCAGTTCTTC CASSEAGPAYNEQFF
TRBJ2-7 few - TRBV18 TGTGCCAGCTCACCACCGGCAGGGGACTACGAGCAGTACTTC CASSPPAGDYEQYF
TRBJ1-2 - - TRBV20-1 TGCAGTGCTAGAGACGGGTTGAGCTACACCTTC CSARDGLSYTF
TRBJ2-1 - TRBD2 TRBV9 TGTGCCAGCAGCGGTGGTAGCGGGAGGGTAAGTTACAATGAGCAGTTCTTC CASSGGSGRVSYNEQFF
TRBJ2-7 - - TRBV11-2 TGTGCCAGCAGCTTGGCGAGGGTCGAGCAGTACTTC CASSLARVEQYF
TRBJ2-1 - - TRBV2 TGTGCCAGCAGTGAAGAGGGAGACGAGCAGTTCTTC CASSEEGDEQFF
TRBJ1-1 - - TRBV6-5 TGTGCCAGCAGTTACTTGCAGGGGAACACTGAAGCTTTCTTT CASSYLQGNTEAFF
TRBJ2-6 - - TRBV11-3 TGTGCCAGCAGCGTACAGGGACCTGGGGCCAACGTCCTGACTTTC CASSVQGPGANVLTF
TRBJ1-1 - - TRBV12-5 TGTGCTAGTGGTTTGGTAAGCGGGAAGAGCGCTTTCTTT CASGLVSGKSAFF
TRBJ1-5 - TRBD1 TRBV19 TGTGCCAGTAGAGAAGACAGGGCAATCTATAGCAATCAGCCCCAGCATTTT CASREDRAIYSNQPQHF
TRBJ1-1 - TRBD1 TRBV28 TGTGCCAGCAGCCCTAACAGGGGGCGGTTCACTGAAGCTTTCTTT CASSPNRGRFTEAFF
TRBJ1-4 few - TRBV4-1 TGCGCCAGCAGCCCGGCGGGGGGCTACGGACGTGGTAATGAAAAACTGTTTTTT CASSPAGGYGRGNEKLFF
TRBJ2-1 - - TRBV3-1/TRBV3-2 TGTGCCAGCAGCCGCGGACTTTTCAATGAGCAGTTCTTC CASSRGLFNEQFF
TRBJ2-1 - TRBD1 TRBV6-6 TGTGCCAGCAGTCACCGACAGGGTGGAAGCTCCTACAATGAGCAGTTCTTC CASSHRQGGSSYNEQFF
TRBJ2-2 - - TRBV2 TGTGCCAGCAGTGACAGGGTGGTAGGGGAGCTGTTTTTT CASSDRVVGELFF
TRBJ2-2 - TRBD2 TRBV10-2 TGCGCCAGCAGTGCGGCTAGCGGGAGTATAACCGGGGAGCTGTTTTTT CASSAASGSITGELFF